Each of the 28 T cell receptor beta chains below was sequenced from the same sample in a study of human T cells and chemical hapten exposure. Time point meaning: patch test 2, 6 weeks after DPC sensitization. Treatment specified: therapeutic diphenylcyclopropenone sensitization with weekly scalp DPC. TCRdb reprocessed the RACE reads via MiXCR and lists one record per CDR3 protein. This sample has 89,000 or so distinct CDR3 sequences, with about 6.6% found just once. The sample consisted of whole blood, taken in connection with sensitization to the hapten diphenylcyclopropenone (DPC). The receptors originated from a woman aged 25 to 45 with alopecia areata. Some clones in this sample may be carry-over from other donors' samples.

This clonotype was detected many times. The chain carries TRBV10-2 and TRBJ2-1; TRBD2 might be the D (5 bases). Germline V gene data show CDR1 as WSHSY and CDR2 as SAAADI. This CDR3 comprises 16 residues. Trimming cost V 4 bases and J 1 base, with 14 bases left between them. CDR3 in amino acids: CASSVYAGESYNEQFF. Written as DNA, the CDR3 is TGCGCCAGCAGTGTCTATGCGGGCGAATCCTACAATGAGCAGTTCTTC.

This clonotype was counted many times. This chain connects TRBV5-1 to TRBJ1-2, with TRBD1 identical over 8 bases. The CDR3 totals 14 residues. Looked up from germline, CDR1 is SGHRS and CDR2 is YFSETQ. Trimming removed 4 bases from V and 2 bases from J; junction bases left unmatched: 4. CDR3 region: CASSPGQDNYGYTF. The CDR3 DNA sequence: TGCGCCAGCAGCCCGGGACAGGACAACTATGGCTACACCTTC.

In this sample, this clonotype turned up a few times. The genes are TRBV5-1 and TRBJ1-4, with TRBD1 as a possible D gene (6 bases). Germline V CDR1 and CDR2: SGHRS, YFSETQ. The CDR3 covers 14 residues. V was shortened by 2 bases and J by 6 bases, with 11 bases between the two germline ends. CDR3 in amino acids: CASSFSGADEKLFF. CDR3 nucleotides: TGCGCCAGCAGCTTCTCGGGGGCGGATGAAAAACTGTTTTTT.

This clonotype was picked up many times. This chain connects TRBV18 to TRBJ2-5; possibly TRBD1 or TRBD2 for D (5 bases each). Between the trimmed V and J ends, which lost 3 bases and 0 bases, there was a span of 11 bases. Germline V gene sequence: CDR1 KGHSH, CDR2 LQKENI. This CDR3 comprises 15 residues. The CDR3 sequence is CASSPRDGYQETQYF. In nucleotides, the CDR3 is TGTGCCAGCTCACCCCGGGACGGATACCAAGAGACCCAGTACTTC.

The chain carries TRBV7-9 and TRBJ1-5; 8 bases are shared with TRBD1. CDR3 size: 17 residues. Germline V gives CDR1 SEHNR, CDR2 FQNEAQ (reference sequence). Trimming took 10 bases from V and 2 from J; bases not matched to a gene: 16. The chain's CDR3 is CAIELGTQGAGNQPQHF. The CDR3 DNA follows: TGTGCCATCGAGCTGGGGACGCAGGGGGCAGGCAATCAGCCCCAGCATTTT.

This clonotype occurred many times. The chain combines TRBV2 with TRBJ2-6; tentative D call: TRBD1 (6 bases). Trimming left V 6 bases short and J 0 bases short, with 12 bases between. CDR1 and CDR2 from the germline V gene are SNHLY and FYNNEI. The CDR3 is made up of 16 amino acids. CDR3 DNA sequence: TGTGCCAGCAGCCCACACAGGGACTCTGGGGCCAACGTCCTGACTTTC. Translation gives CASSPHRDSGANVLTF.

This sequence joins TRBV5-6 and TRBJ1-1, with D unclear. Germline V gene lookup returns CDR1 SGHDT and CDR2 YYEEEE. The CDR3 has 13 amino acids. With 0 bases removed from V and 6 bases from J, the gap between germline ends came to 9 bases. The CDR3 bases are TGTGCCAGCAGCTTGGGGGGTTATTCTGAAGCTTTCTTT. It specifies CASSLGGYSEAFF.

At least ten counts were recorded for this clonotype. V is TRBV7-9 and J is TRBJ1-4, with TRBD1 matching 8 bases. This CDR3 has 16 residues. V lost 5 bases and J lost 0; bases outside the gene matches: 5. Germline CDR1 reads SEHNR; CDR2 reads FQNEAQ (reference sequence). CDR3 sequence reads: CASSPTGVATNEKLFF. The CDR3 DNA reads as TGTGCCAGCAGCCCGACAGGGGTAGCAACTAATGAAAAACTGTTTTTT.

This clonotype came up many times. The J gene is TRBJ2-7, the V gene TRBV5-1; 11 positions match TRBD2. Germline trimming cut 5 bases from V and 3 bases from J; bases unmatched to any gene: 4. The CDR3 covers 14 residues. The germline CDR1 and CDR2 sequences are SGHRS and YFSETQ. CDR3 DNA: TGCGCCAGCAGTGCCGGGACTAGCGGCTACGAGCAGTACTTC. It is translated as CASSAGTSGYEQYF.

This clonotype was counted only a few times. This chain connects TRBV27 to TRBJ1-1; possible D gene TRBD1, 5 bases. The CDR3 is made up of 16 amino acids. The germline V gene has CDR1 MNHEY and CDR2 SMNVEV (reference sequence). The V gene lost 0 bases and the J gene lost 11 bases, with 22 bases spanning the gap. This CDR3 is CASSLSPTLAGSVAFF. Here the CDR3 DNA reads TGTGCCAGCAGTTTATCCCCAACCTTGGCAGGGTCCGTGGCTTTCTTT.

This clonotype has a handful of counts. This sequence joins TRBV7-8 and TRBJ1-5, with 8 bases identical to TRBD1. J was trimmed by 5 bases and V by 5 bases; bases with no gene match: 11. Germline lookup yields CDR1 SGHVS and CDR2 FQNEAQ. The CDR3 loop spans 16 amino acids. The CDR3 nucleotides read TGTGCCAGCAGCCCCAGACAGGGGATAGGGGATCAGCCCCAGCATTTT. It codes for CASSPRQGIGDQPQHF.

This clonotype was detected many times. The rearrangement links TRBV11-3 to TRBJ2-1, with 12 bases matching TRBD2. The germline CDR1 and CDR2 sequences are SGHNT and YENEEA. Losses at the gene ends were 4 bases for V and 6 bases for J; bases not matched to a gene: 4. The length of the CDR3 is 15 residues. In DNA form, the CDR3 reads TGTGCCAGCAGCTCCCGGACTAGCGGGGCCAATGAGCAGTTCTTC. It codes for CASSSRTSGANEQFF.

This clonotype was found many times. The V and J genes are TRBV5-6 and TRBJ1-1; 7 bases are shared with TRBD1. V shed 0 bases, J shed 5 bases, and the junction held 7 bases outside the gene matches. The length of the CDR3 is 15 residues. In germline, CDR1 is SGHDT, CDR2 YYEEEE. The CDR3 DNA reads TGTGCCAGCAGCTTGGGTAAGGGGGCACGGACTGAAGCTTTCTTT. Translation: CASSLGKGARTEAFF.

The sample holds a few counts of this clonotype. The chain is built from TRBV6-1 and TRBJ1-5; D not resolved. Trimming shortened V by 1 base and J by 0 bases, and 7 bases separated the two germline ends. Germline V gives CDR1 MNHNS, CDR2 SASEGT. This CDR3 contains 15 residues. DNA of the CDR3: TGTGCCAGCAGTGAAGGGCGCACTAGCAATCAGCCCCAGCATTTT. Its translation is CASSEGRTSNQPQHF.

This clonotype appeared many times. The rearrangement uses TRBV6-1 and TRBJ2-7; TRBD1 might be the D (5 bases). The CDR3 length is 14 residues. V was trimmed by 1 base and J by 6 bases, leaving 13 bases between them. The germline CDR1 and CDR2 sequences are MNHNS and SASEGT. The CDR3 DNA reads as TGTGCCAGCAGTGAAGTGTATAGGGGCGGCGAGCAGTACTTC. This encodes CASSEVYRGGEQYF.

In its sample, this clonotype was seen many times. CDR3 in amino acids: CASSLALGHGYGYTF. The CDR3 DNA is TGTGCCAGCAGTTTAGCGCTGGGACATGGGTATGGCTACACCTTC. The rearrangement uses TRBV12-3 or TRBV12-4 and TRBJ1-2, with D possibly being TRBD1 (6 bases). The CDR3 is 15 amino acids. V dropped 0 bases and J dropped 5 bases, with 13 bases sitting between them.

V is TRBV19 and J is TRBJ1-5, with D possibly being TRBD1 (5 bases). CDR1 is LNHDA, CDR2 SQIVND, per germline (reference sequence). The CDR3 length is 13 residues. Trimming took 3 bases from V and 10 from J, leaving 13 bases between them. In nucleotides, the CDR3 is TGTGCCAGTAGTATCCAGGGACGGGGACCCCAGCATTTT. This translates into CASSIQGRGPQHF.

This clonotype came up a few times. The chain employs TRBV6-6 and TRBJ1-2; TRBD1 might be the D (5 bases). CDR1 MNHNY and CDR2 SVGAGI come from the germline V gene (reference sequence). V was shortened by 4 bases and J by 4 bases, with 13 bases between the two germline ends. The CDR3 runs to 14 residues. The CDR3 region has the DNA TGTGCCAGCAGTTTTAGCAGGGTCCCCTATGGCTACACCTTC. This sequence encodes CASSFSRVPYGYTF.

This clonotype showed up many times. V gene TRBV30 combines with J gene TRBJ2-7; 7 positions match TRBD1. This CDR3 is built from 14 residues. Germline CDR1 is GTSNPN and CDR2 is SVGIG (reference sequence). The ends lost 3 bases at V and 2 bases at J; junction bases unmatched: 7. The CDR3 sequence: CAWSRDSKTYEQYF. CDR3 coding DNA: TGTGCCTGGAGCCGGGACAGCAAAACCTACGAGCAGTACTTC.

This clonotype showed up many times. This rearrangement joins TRBV7-9 to TRBJ1-4; D gene ambiguous. The ends were cut back, 4 bases at V and 8 bases at J, with 11 bases in the middle. Germline CDR1 reads SEHNR; CDR2 reads FQNEAQ (reference sequence). CDR3 size: 13 residues. CDR3 bases: TGTGCCAGCAGCTCGAGTTTGGCGGAAAAACTGTTTTTT. It specifies CASSSSLAEKLFF.

The V and J genes are TRBV18 and TRBJ1-5; TRBD1 agrees at 7 bases. This CDR3 is built from 16 residues. J lost 5 bases, V lost 0 bases, and 7 bases had no gene match. In germline, CDR1 is KGHSH, CDR2 LQKENI. This CDR3 is CASSPPKRGLYQPQHF. Here the CDR3 DNA reads TGTGCCAGCTCACCACCGAAAAGGGGGCTTTATCAGCCCCAGCATTTT.

This clonotype has just a few counts. V and J are TRBV29-1 and TRBJ2-3, with D possibly TRBD1 on 7 matching bases. Trimming removed 4 bases from V and 3 bases from J, with 8 bases in between. The CDR3 runs to 12 residues. Looked up from germline, CDR1 is SQVTM and CDR2 is ANQGSEA. Here the CDR3 DNA reads TGCAGCGTTGCAGGGGGGACAGATACGCAGTATTTT. Its translation: CSVAGGTDTQYF.

This clonotype was counted a few times. This chain uses TRBV7-9 with TRBJ1-4; D unclear. Trimming removed 1 base at V and 5 bases at J, with 11 bases between. CDR3 length equals 15 residues. From germline, CDR1 is SEHNR and CDR2 FQNEAQ (reference sequence). The CDR3 nucleotides read TGTGCCAGCAGCTTAGATCTTCAGAACAATGAAAAACTGTTTTTT. Its translation: CASSLDLQNNEKLFF.

The chain is built from TRBV6-1 and TRBJ2-1; 11 bases agree with TRBD2. This CDR3 contains 15 residues. The ends lost 3 bases at V and 3 bases at J; junction bases unmatched: 1. The V gene's germline CDR1 is MNHNS and CDR2 SASEGT. CDR3: CASSETSGDYNEQFF. For the CDR3, the DNA is TGTGCCAGCAGTGAGACTAGCGGGGACTACAATGAGCAGTTCTTC.

Only a few counts were recorded for this clonotype. CDR3 sequence (DNA): TGCAGTGCTAGGCCTTGGGAGGTGGCTTTCTTT. Translating gives CSARPWEVAFF. V usage is TRBV20-1 and J usage is TRBJ1-1; no firm D call. Germline V gives CDR1 DFQATT, CDR2 SNEGSKA (reference sequence). The CDR3 has 11 residues. The ends were cut back, 3 bases at V and 11 bases at J, with 13 bases in the middle.

Ten or more counts support this clonotype. This sequence joins TRBV20-1 and TRBJ2-1; 9 bases are a match to TRBD1. The CDR3 is made up of 14 amino acids. V trimming: 5 bases; J trimming: 2 bases; junction bases outside the gene matches: 4. The germline gives CDR1 DFQATT, CDR2 SNEGSKA (reference sequence). CDR3 sequence reads: CSALTGGPYNEQFF. Written as DNA, the CDR3 is TGCAGTGCTTTAACAGGGGGCCCCTACAATGAGCAGTTCTTC.

Concerning this clonotype: Given a much more abundant clone one base away, this may be a read error. The chain has TRBV30 and TRBJ1-2; 8 positions match TRBD1. The V gene's germline CDR1 is GTSNPN and CDR2 SVGIG (reference sequence). Germline trimming cut 4 bases from V and 6 bases from J; bases unmatched to any gene: 7. CDR3 length equals 13 residues. The CDR3 DNA reads TGTGCCTGGACTCCAGGGGGCATCAATGGCTACACCTTC. It encodes CAWTPGGINGYTF.

The gene calls are TRBV30 and TRBJ2-2, with 9 bases aligning to TRBD1. The CDR3 consists of 16 residues. Germline V gene data show CDR1 as GTSNPN and CDR2 as SVGIG (reference sequence). The V and J ends lost 2 bases and 2 bases, in that order; junction bases with no gene match: 6. The CDR3 DNA reads as TGTGCCTGGAGTCGGAAGACAGGGGGAAACACCGGGGAGCTGTTTTTT. It encodes CAWSRKTGGNTGELFF.